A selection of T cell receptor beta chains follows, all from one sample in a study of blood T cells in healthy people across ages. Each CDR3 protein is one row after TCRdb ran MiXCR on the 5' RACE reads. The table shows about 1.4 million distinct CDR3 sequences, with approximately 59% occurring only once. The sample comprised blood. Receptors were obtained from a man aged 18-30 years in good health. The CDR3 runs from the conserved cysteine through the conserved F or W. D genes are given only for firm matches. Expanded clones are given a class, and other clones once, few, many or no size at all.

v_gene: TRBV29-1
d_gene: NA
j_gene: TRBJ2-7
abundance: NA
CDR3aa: CSAMDGDYEQYF
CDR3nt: TGCAGCGCCATGGACGGAGACTACGAGCAGTACTTC

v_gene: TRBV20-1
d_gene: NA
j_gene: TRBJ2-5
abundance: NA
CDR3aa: CSAGNTETQYF
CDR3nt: TGCAGTGCTGGTAATACGGAGACCCAGTACTTC

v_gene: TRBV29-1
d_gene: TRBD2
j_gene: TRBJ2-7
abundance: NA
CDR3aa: CSVGHWTSGRDEQYF
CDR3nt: TGCAGCGTTGGCCACTGGACTAGCGGGAGAGACGAGCAGTACTTC

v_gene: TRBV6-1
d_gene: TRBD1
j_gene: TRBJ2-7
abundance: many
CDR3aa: CASSAGTGTYEQYF
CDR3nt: TGTGCCAGCAGTGCCGGGACAGGCACCTACGAGCAGTACTTC

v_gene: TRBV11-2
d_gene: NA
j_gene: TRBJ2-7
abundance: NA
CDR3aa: CASSPPGGVQYF
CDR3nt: TGTGCCAGCAGCCCCCCAGGAGGGGTGCAGTACTTC

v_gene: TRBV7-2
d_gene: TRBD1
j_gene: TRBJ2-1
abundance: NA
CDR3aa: CAGSSAPGTGEQFF
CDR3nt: TGTGCCGGCAGCTCAGCCCCCGGGACAGGCGAGCAGTTCTTC

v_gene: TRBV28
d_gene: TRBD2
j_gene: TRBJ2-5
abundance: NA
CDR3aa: CASSLPQLAANQETQYF
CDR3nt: TGTGCCAGCAGTTTACCCCAACTAGCGGCTAACCAAGAGACCCAGTACTTC

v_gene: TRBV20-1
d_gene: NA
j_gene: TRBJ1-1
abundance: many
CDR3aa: CSARDQGTHTEAFF
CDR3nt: TGCAGTGCTAGAGATCAAGGGACCCACACTGAAGCTTTCTTT

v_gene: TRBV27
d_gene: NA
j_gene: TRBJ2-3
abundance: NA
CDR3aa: CASSFDPQGPMNTQYF
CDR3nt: TGTGCCAGCAGTTTCGACCCACAGGGACCGATGAATACGCAGTATTTT

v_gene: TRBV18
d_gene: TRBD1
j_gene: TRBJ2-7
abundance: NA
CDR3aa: CASSPEGTADSYEQYF
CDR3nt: TGTGCCAGCTCACCAGAAGGGACAGCTGACTCCTACGAGCAGTACTTC

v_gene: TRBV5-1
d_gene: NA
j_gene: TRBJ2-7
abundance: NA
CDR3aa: CASSRVTRTASSYEQYF
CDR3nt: TGCGCCAGCAGCCGAGTAACCCGGACAGCGTCTTCCTACGAGCAGTACTTC

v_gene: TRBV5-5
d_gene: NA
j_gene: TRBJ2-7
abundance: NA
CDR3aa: CASSTGPFTYEQYF
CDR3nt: TGTGCCAGCAGCACCGGGCCATTCACCTACGAGCAGTACTTC

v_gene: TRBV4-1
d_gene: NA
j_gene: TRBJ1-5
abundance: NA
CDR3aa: CASSQDPNGDQPQHF
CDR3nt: TGCGCCAGCAGCCAAGATCCGAACGGAGATCAGCCCCAGCATTTT

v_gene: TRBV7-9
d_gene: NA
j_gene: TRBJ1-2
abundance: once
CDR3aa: CASSSLGLTNYGYTF
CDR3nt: TGTGCCAGCAGCTCCCTGGGACTGACTAACTATGGCTACACCTTC

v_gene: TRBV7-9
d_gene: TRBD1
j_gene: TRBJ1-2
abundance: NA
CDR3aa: CASSLALRDSENYGYTF
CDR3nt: TGTGCCAGCAGCTTAGCGCTTAGGGACAGCGAGAACTATGGCTACACCTTC

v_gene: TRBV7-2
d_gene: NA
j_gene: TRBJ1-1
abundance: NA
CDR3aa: CASSQQLNTEAFF
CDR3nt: TGTGCCAGCAGCCAACAGCTGAACACTGAAGCTTTCTTT

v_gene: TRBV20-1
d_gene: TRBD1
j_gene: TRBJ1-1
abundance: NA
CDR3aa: CSAKAGQTAFF
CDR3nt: TGCAGTGCCAAGGCGGGACAGACCGCTTTCTTT

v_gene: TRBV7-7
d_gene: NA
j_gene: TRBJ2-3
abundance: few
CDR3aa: CASSSHSGYTQYF
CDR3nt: TGTGCTAGCAGCAGTCATAGCGGTTATACGCAGTATTTT

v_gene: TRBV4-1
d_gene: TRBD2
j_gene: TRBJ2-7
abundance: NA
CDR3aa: CASSQRGTSGTYEQYF
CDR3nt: TGCGCCAGCAGCCAAAGAGGGACTAGCGGAACCTACGAGCAGTACTTC

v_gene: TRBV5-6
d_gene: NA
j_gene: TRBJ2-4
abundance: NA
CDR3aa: CASSLYPKNIQYF
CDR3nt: TGTGCCAGCAGCTTGTATCCCAAAAACATTCAGTACTTC

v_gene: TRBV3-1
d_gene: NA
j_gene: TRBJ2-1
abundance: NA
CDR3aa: CASSQERPEGYNEQFF
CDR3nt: TGTGCCAGCAGCCAAGAGCGGCCGGAGGGCTACAATGAGCAGTTCTTC

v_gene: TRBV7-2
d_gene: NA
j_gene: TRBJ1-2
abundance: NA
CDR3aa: CASSPAGRSYTF
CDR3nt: TGTGCCAGCAGCCCAGCGGGGCGGAGCTACACCTTC

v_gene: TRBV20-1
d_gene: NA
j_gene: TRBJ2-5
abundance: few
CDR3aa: CSGGGDHLETQYF
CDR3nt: TGCAGTGGGGGCGGGGATCATTTGGAGACCCAGTACTTC

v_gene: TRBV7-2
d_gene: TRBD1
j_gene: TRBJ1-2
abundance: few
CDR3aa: CASSFRGQGNYGYTF
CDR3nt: TGTGCCAGCAGCTTTCGAGGACAGGGGAACTATGGCTACACCTTC

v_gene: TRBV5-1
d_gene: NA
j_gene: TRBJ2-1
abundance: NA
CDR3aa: CASSSLERDVNREQFF
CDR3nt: NA

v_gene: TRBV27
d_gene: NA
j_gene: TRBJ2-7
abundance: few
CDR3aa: CASSLWGAPYEQYF
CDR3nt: TGTGCCAGCAGTTTGTGGGGCGCCCCCTACGAGCAGTACTTC

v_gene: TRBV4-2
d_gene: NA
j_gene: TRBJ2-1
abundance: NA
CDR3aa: CASSRGRGDHEQFF
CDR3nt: TGTGCCAGCAGCCGTGGAAGAGGGGATCATGAGCAGTTCTTC

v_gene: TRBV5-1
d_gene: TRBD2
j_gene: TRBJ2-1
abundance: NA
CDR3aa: CASSLASSLAGAYNEQFF
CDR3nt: TGCGCCAGCAGCTTGGCCTCCTCCCTAGCGGGAGCTTACAATGAGCAGTTCTTC

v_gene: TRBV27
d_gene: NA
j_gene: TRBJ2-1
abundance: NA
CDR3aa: CASSLKRSYNEQFF
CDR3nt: TGTGCCAGCAGTTTGAAAAGGTCCTACAATGAGCAGTTCTTC

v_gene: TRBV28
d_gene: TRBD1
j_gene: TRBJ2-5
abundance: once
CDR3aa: CAISDRPLKQETQYF
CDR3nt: TGTGCCATCTCGGACAGGCCGTTAAAACAAGAGACCCAGTACTTC

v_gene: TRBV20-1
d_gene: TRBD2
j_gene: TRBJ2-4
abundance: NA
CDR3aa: CSADRLAEAKNIQYF
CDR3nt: TGCAGTGCTGACCGACTAGCGGAAGCCAAAAACATTCAGTACTTC

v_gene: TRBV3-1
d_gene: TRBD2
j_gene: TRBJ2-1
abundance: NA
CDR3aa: CASSQDSLAGEGEQFF
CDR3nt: TGTGCCAGCAGCCAAGACTCGCTAGCGGGAGAGGGTGAGCAGTTCTTC

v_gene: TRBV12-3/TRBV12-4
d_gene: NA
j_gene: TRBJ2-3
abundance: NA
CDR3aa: CASSHRALTQYF
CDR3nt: TGTGCCAGCAGCCATCGTGCCTTGACGCAGTATTTT

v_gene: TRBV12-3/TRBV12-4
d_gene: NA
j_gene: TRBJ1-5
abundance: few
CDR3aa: CASSTTRQTSNQPQHF
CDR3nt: TGTGCCAGCAGTACTACCCGGCAGACTAGCAATCAGCCCCAGCATTTT

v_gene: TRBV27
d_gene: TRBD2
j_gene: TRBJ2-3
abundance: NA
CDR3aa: CASSLTIAGVADTQYF
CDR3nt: TGTGCCAGCAGTTTAACCATAGCGGGAGTGGCAGATACGCAGTATTTT

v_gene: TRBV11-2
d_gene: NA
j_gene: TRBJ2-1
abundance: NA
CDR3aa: CASSVGGVYEQFF
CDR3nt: TGTGCCAGCAGCGTAGGAGGGGTTTATGAGCAGTTCTTC

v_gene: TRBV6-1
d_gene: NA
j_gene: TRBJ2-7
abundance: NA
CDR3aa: CASSEGQYNEQYF
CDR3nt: TGTGCCAGCAGTGAGGGTCAGTACAATGAGCAGTACTTC

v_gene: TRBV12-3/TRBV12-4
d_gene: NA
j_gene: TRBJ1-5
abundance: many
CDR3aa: CASSLQGRQPQHF
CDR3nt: TGTGCCAGCAGTTTGCAGGGCAGGCAGCCCCAGCATTTT

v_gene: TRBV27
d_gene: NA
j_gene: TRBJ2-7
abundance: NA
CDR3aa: CASSLTNSRYEQYF
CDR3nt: TGTGCCAGCAGCCTTACTAATTCTAGGTACGAGCAGTACTTC

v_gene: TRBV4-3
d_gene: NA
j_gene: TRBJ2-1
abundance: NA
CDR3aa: CASSLGLTGQFF
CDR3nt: TGCGCCAGCAGCCTGGGGCTGACTGGGCAGTTCTTC